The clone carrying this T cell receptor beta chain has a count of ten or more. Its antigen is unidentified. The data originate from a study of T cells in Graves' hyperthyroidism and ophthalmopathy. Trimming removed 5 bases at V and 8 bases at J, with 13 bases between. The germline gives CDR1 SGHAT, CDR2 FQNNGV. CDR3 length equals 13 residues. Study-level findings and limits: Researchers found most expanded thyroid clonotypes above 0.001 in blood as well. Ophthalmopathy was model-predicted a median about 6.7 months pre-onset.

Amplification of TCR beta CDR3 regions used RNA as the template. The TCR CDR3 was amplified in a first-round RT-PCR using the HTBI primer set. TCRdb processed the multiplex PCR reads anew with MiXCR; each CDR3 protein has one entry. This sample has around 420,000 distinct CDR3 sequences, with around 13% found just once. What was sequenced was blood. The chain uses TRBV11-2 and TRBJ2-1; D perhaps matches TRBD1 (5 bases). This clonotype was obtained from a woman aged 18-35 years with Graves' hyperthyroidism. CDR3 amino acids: CASSGRAGYEQFF. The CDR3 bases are TGTGCCAGCAGCGGCAGGGCTGGCTATGAGCAGTTCTTC. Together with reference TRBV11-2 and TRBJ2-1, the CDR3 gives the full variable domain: EAGVAQSPRYKIIEKRQSVAFWCNPISGHATLYWYQQILGQGPKLLIQFQNNGVVDDSQLPKDRFSAERLKGVDSTLKIQPAKLEDSAVYLCASSGRAGYEQFFGPGTRLTVL.